A single sample gave rise to the 18 T cell receptor beta chains below, sequenced in a study of metastatic and nonmetastatic thyroid tumors (dated by TCRdb to 2020 to 2022). The protocol used for the library was PCR. The data were produced on an Illumina HiSeq 4000. TCRdb redid the processing of the public reads, applying fastp at Q25 and MiXCR, and retained in-frame beta chains. The sample table records 6,000 to 9,000 clones; around 30% of these occur just once. Less than 45% of the sample belongs to the ten largest clones. Before undergoing thyroid surgery, none of the patients had been given any kind of treatment. Input material: tumor tissue. The receptors here all came from a male donor with papillary thyroid cancer or a benign thyroid nodule (not recorded which). Some clones in this sample may be carry-over from other donors' samples.

The chain combines TRBV6-2 or TRBV6-3 with TRBJ1-1; possible D gene TRBD1, 5 bases. The CDR3 contains 15 residues. V lost 0 bases to trimming and J lost 3 bases, with 11 bases between them. CDR1 and CDR2 from the germline V gene are MNHEY and SVGEGT. The CDR3 coding sequence is TGTGCCAGCAGTTACTCGAGACAGTTTTACACTGAAGCTTTCTTT. Translated, it gives CASSYSRQFYTEAFF.

This clone appeared many times. The genes are TRBV5-1 and TRBJ1-2, with a possible D match to TRBD1 (6 bases). Germline V gives CDR1 SGHRS, CDR2 YFSETQ. The CDR3 runs 14 residues. Trimming stripped 0 bases from V and 2 bases from J, with 8 bases between. The CDR3 coding sequence is TGCGCCAGCAGCTTGGACAGGGAAAACTATGGCTACACCTTC. This gives the protein CASSLDRENYGYTF.

This clone was counted a few times. V usage is TRBV9 and J usage is TRBJ1-6, with no clear D. This CDR3 is 14 amino acids long. The V gene lost 0 bases and the J gene lost 7 bases, with 8 bases spanning the gap. The germline V gene encodes CDR1 SGDLS and CDR2 YYNGEE. The CDR3 DNA is TGTGCCAGCAGCGTAGGAATGGGGAATTCACCCCTCCACTTT. Protein: CASSVGMGNSPLHF.

Only a few counts were recorded for this clone. The V call is TRBV6-5, the J call TRBJ2-5, with 8 positions matching TRBD1. CDR1 is MNHEY, CDR2 SVGAGI, per germline. V lost 2 bases and J lost 1; bases outside the gene matches: 3. This CDR3 comprises 15 residues. CDR3 region: CASSYGQGRQETQYF. In DNA, the CDR3 is TGTGCCAGCAGTTACGGACAGGGACGCCAAGAGACCCAGTACTTC.

This clone was detected ten times or more. J is TRBJ1-1 and V is TRBV13; TRBD1 matches 9 bases. The V gene's germline CDR1 is PRHDT and CDR2 FYEKMQ (reference sequence). The CDR3 sequence is 14 residues long. J lost 1 base, V lost 6 bases, and 3 bases had no gene match. Here the CDR3 reads CASSLGQGNTEAFF. CDR3 in DNA: TGTGCCAGCAGTTTGGGACAGGGGAACACTGAAGCTTTCTTT.

This clone was counted only a few times. J is TRBJ2-5 and V is TRBV6-1; 13 bases line up with TRBD2. With V trimmed by 4 bases and J by 1 base, 3 bases remained unmatched. There are 16 residues in the CDR3. The germline V gene has CDR1 MNHNS and CDR2 SASEGT. In DNA form, the CDR3 reads TGTGCCAGCAGTGTGGGACTAGCGGGACGCCAAGAGACCCAGTACTTC. Translating gives CASSVGLAGRQETQYF.

By share, this clone ranks as medium-sized. V gene TRBV19 combines with J gene TRBJ2-7; 7 bases line up with TRBD2. J was trimmed by 2 bases and V by 4 bases; bases with no gene match: 5. Germline-derived CDR1 and CDR2 are LNHDA and SQIVND (reference sequence). CDR3 size: 14 residues. The CDR3 region is CASSTGGGPYEQYF. CDR3 in DNA: TGTGCCAGTAGTACCGGGGGAGGGCCCTACGAGCAGTACTTC.

The count of this clone is one. This chain connects TRBV11-3 to TRBJ2-7; D is unresolved. The CDR3 is made up of 13 amino acids. Trimming shortened V by 1 base and J by 2 bases, and 6 bases separated the two germline ends. Germline CDR1 reads SGHNT; CDR2 reads YENEEA. The CDR3 DNA sequence: TGTGCCAGCAGCTTAGCTCCAACCTACGAGCAGTACTTC. Translating it yields CASSLAPTYEQYF.

CDR3 bases: TGCGCCAGCAGCTTGGACACTAAGCGGCAGCAGTACTTC. Translation gives CASSLDTKRQQYF. The chain is built from TRBV5-1 and TRBJ2-7; TRBD2 is a possible D gene (5 bases). CDR1 and CDR2 from the germline V gene are SGHRS and YFSETQ. V lost 0 bases to trimming and J lost 8 bases, with 12 bases between them. This CDR3 is built from 13 residues.

The chain is built from TRBV2 and TRBJ2-7, with 7 nucleotides matching TRBD1. This CDR3 is built from 15 residues. Germline loops: CDR1 SNHLY, CDR2 FYNNEI. Trimming cost V 6 bases and J 1 base; bases outside gene matches: 9. The CDR3 region has the DNA TGTGCCAGCAGCCAATTGACAGGGCCTTCCTACGAGCAGTACTTC. Its protein product is CASSQLTGPSYEQYF. Full variable domain (outside the CDR3, taken from reference TRBV2 and TRBJ2-7): EPEVTQTPSHQVTQMGQEVILRCVPISNHLYFYWYRQILGQKVEFLVSFYNNEISEKSEIFDDQFSVERPDGSNFTLKIRSTKLEDSAMYFCASSQLTGPSYEQYFGPGTRLTVT.

This clone was detected ten times or more. This sequence joins TRBV18 and TRBJ1-2; TRBD1 agrees at 7 bases. V shed 3 bases, J shed 8 bases, and the junction held 6 bases outside the gene matches. The CDR3 runs 13 residues. Germline CDR1 KGHSH, CDR2 LQKENI. The CDR3 spells CASSPTGWLGYTF. CDR3 nucleotide sequence: TGTGCCAGCTCACCGACAGGGTGGCTAGGCTACACCTTC.

This rearrangement joins TRBV27 to TRBJ1-2, with 7 bases matching TRBD1. Per the germline V gene, CDR1 is MNHEY and CDR2 is SMNVEV (reference sequence). V shed 5 bases and J 7 bases; nucleotides not matched to a gene: 13. The CDR3 is 15 amino acids. The CDR3 region is CASSTYRGPFSGYTF. The CDR3 DNA reads TGTGCCAGCAGTACCTACAGGGGTCCGTTTTCTGGCTACACCTTC.

This chain joins TRBV19 and TRBJ2-3; no clear D. The CDR3 loop spans 12 amino acids. The V and J ends lost 5 bases and 0 bases respectively, with 3 bases between them. CDR1 and CDR2 from the germline V gene are LNHDA and SQIVND (reference sequence). CDR3 bases: TGTGCCAGTAGTTTTAGCACAGATACGCAGTATTTT. Its protein product is CASSFSTDTQYF. The full variable domain, its missing parts supplied by reference TRBV19 and TRBJ2-3, is DGGITQSPKYLFRKEGQNVTLSCEQNLNHDAMYWYRQDPGQGLRLIYYSQIVNDFQKGDIAEGYSVSREKKESFPLTVTSAQKNPTAFYLCASSFSTDTQYFGPGTRLTVL.

This clone was observed a single time. The chain joins TRBV12-3 or TRBV12-4 to TRBJ2-7, with 8 nucleotides matching TRBD2. V trimming: 5 bases; J trimming: 4 bases; junction bases outside the gene matches: 4. This CDR3 region has 13 residues. The CDR3 DNA follows: TGTGCCAGCAGTAAACTAGCGGAATACGAGCAGTACTTC. As protein: CASSKLAEYEQYF.

V usage is TRBV30 and J usage is TRBJ2-7; TRBD2 aligns across 10 bases. V dropped 2 bases and J dropped 4; count of bases not matched to a gene: 5. The V gene's germline CDR1 is GTSNPN and CDR2 SVGIG (reference sequence). CDR3 length equals 14 residues. The chain's CDR3 is CAWSRLAGAYEQYF. In DNA, the CDR3 is TGTGCCTGGAGTAGGCTAGCGGGAGCGTACGAGCAGTACTTC. Together with reference TRBV30 and TRBJ2-7, the CDR3 gives the full variable domain: SQTIHQWPATLVQPVGSPLSLECTVEGTSNPNLYWYRQAAGRGLQLLFYSVGIGQISSEVPQNLSASRPQDRQFILSSKKLLLSDSGFYLCAWSRLAGAYEQYFGPGTRLTVT.

The genes are TRBV19 and TRBJ1-2; D is perhaps TRBD1 (6 bases). This CDR3 is built from 17 residues. The germline V gene has CDR1 LNHDA and CDR2 SQIVND (reference sequence). V lost 5 bases to trimming and J lost 4 bases, with 23 bases between them. The CDR3 is CASSEIGGVGVVYGYTF. CDR3 in DNA: TGTGCCAGTAGTGAGATCGGGGGCGTCGGTGTAGTCTATGGCTACACCTTC. Together with reference TRBV19 and TRBJ1-2, the CDR3 gives the full variable domain: DGGITQSPKYLFRKEGQNVTLSCEQNLNHDAMYWYRQDPGQGLRLIYYSQIVNDFQKGDIAEGYSVSREKKESFPLTVTSAQKNPTAFYLCASSEIGGVGVVYGYTFGSGTRLTVV.

This clone occurred a few times. The V and J genes are TRBV12-3 or TRBV12-4 and TRBJ2-7; D not certain. This CDR3 is 12 amino acids long. V was trimmed by 1 base and J by 4 bases, leaving 5 bases between them. As DNA, the CDR3 is TGTGCCAGCAGTTTAGGCTTATACGAGCAGTACTTC. Amino acids: CASSLGLYEQYF.

CDR3 in amino acids: CASSTGTGGLSYNEQFF. The CDR3 nucleotides are TGTGCCAGCAGTACTGGGACAGGGGGACTCTCCTACAATGAGCAGTTCTTC. The chain recombines TRBV11-2 with TRBJ2-1; TRBD1 agrees at 11 bases. CDR3 length equals 17 residues. Germline assignment: CDR1 SGHAT and CDR2 FQNNGV. V was pared by 6 bases and J by 0 bases, with 7 bases of the junction left unmatched. Full variable domain (rest looked up from reference TRBV11-2 and TRBJ2-1): EAGVAQSPRYKIIEKRQSVAFWCNPISGHATLYWYQQILGQGPKLLIQFQNNGVVDDSQLPKDRFSAERLKGVDSTLKIQPAKLEDSAVYLCASSTGTGGLSYNEQFFGPGTRLTVL.